A single sample is the source of the 16 T cell receptor beta chains below, sequenced in a study of blood T cell repertoires in COVID-19. Produced via immunoSEQ multiplex PCR; TCRdb's table is partial and in-frame only. The repertoire holds about 310,000 clones, with 70% to 90% as singletons. The sample consisted of PBMCs or T cells enriched from blood (not recorded which). These receptors all come from a woman aged 40 to 50 who had recovered from COVID-19.

The chain couples TRBV5-6 to TRBJ2-7; TRBD1 agrees at 9 bases. The ends lost 0 bases at V and 4 bases at J; junction bases unmatched: 8. The germline gives CDR1 SGHDT, CDR2 YYEEEE. CDR3 length equals 16 residues. The CDR3 DNA is TGTGCCAGCAGCTTGGGGGGACAGGGAAGTTGGTACGAGCAGTACTTC. Protein product: CASSLGGQGSWYEQYF.

The chain uses TRBV18 and TRBJ2-2; D is possibly TRBD1 (6 bases). The V and J ends lost 2 bases and 3 bases respectively, with 7 bases between them. The CDR3 sequence is 14 residues long. Germline V CDR1 and CDR2: KGHSH, LQKENI. The CDR3 DNA follows: TGTGCCAGCTCACCAGGGACACACACCGGGGAGCTGTTTTTT. Protein product: CASSPGTHTGELFF.

J is TRBJ2-7 and V is TRBV10-1; TRBD2 might be the D (6 bases). The CDR3 is made up of 14 amino acids. Germline CDR1 WNHNN, CDR2 SYGVQD (reference sequence). V lost 4 bases and J 2 bases, leaving 12 bases between the germline ends. CDR3 DNA sequence: TGCGCCAGCAGTGGCGGGACGGATCCCTACGAGCAGTACTTC. Its protein product is CASSGGTDPYEQYF.

The V and J genes are TRBV19 and TRBJ2-7; a possible D gene is TRBD2 (5 bases). The CDR3 is made up of 16 amino acids. The V end lost 3 bases, the J end lost 0 bases, and 15 bases lay between the germline ends. Per germline, CDR1 LNHDA and CDR2 SQIVND (reference sequence). The CDR3 region is CASSINPGSLSYEQYF. The CDR3 nucleotides are TGTGCCAGTAGTATCAATCCGGGGAGTCTCTCCTACGAGCAGTACTTC.

The rearrangement uses TRBV6-5 and TRBJ2-5; TRBD1 matches at 10 bases. Germline trimming cut 5 bases from V and 2 bases from J; bases unmatched to any gene: 5. This CDR3 has 15 amino acids. CDR1 and CDR2 from the germline V gene are MNHEY and SVGAGI. The CDR3 DNA reads TGTGCCAGCAGTCAGGACAGGGGGGGACAAGAGACCCAGTACTTC. The encoded protein is CASSQDRGGQETQYF.

The chain employs TRBV5-4 and TRBJ2-4, with D perhaps TRBD2 (5 bases). Germline V gene lookup returns CDR1 SGHNT and CDR2 YYREEE (reference sequence). Deletions cut 0 bases from V and 1 base from J, with 8 bases between. The CDR3 sequence is 15 residues long. In DNA, the CDR3 is TGTGCCAGCAGCTTGGATGGGAGTGCCAAAAACATTCAGTACTTC. It translates to CASSLDGSAKNIQYF.

This clone was counted between two and nine times. Other DNA sequences in the sample encode the same CDR3. V gene TRBV18 combines with J gene TRBJ1-5, with 8 bases aligning to TRBD1. This CDR3 region has 15 residues. Looked up from germline, CDR1 is KGHSH and CDR2 is LQKENI. V lost 3 bases, J lost 6 bases, and 7 bases stayed unmatched. CDR3 DNA: TGTGCCAGCTCACCCCCCGGACAGGGAGGTCAGCCCCAGCATTTT. This translates into CASSPPGQGGQPQHF.

This clone was detected once. The gene calls are TRBV11-3 and TRBJ2-1; possible D gene TRBD2, 6 bases. This CDR3 has 14 residues. The germline gives CDR1 SGHNT, CDR2 YENEEA. The V end was cut by 1 base, the J end by 4 bases, with 8 bases between. The CDR3, as DNA: TGTGCCAGCAGCTTAGCGGCGGGATACAATGAGCAGTTCTTC. Protein: CASSLAAGYNEQFF.

The chain has TRBV5-1 and TRBJ2-6, with D uncertain. The V gene's germline CDR1 is SGHRS and CDR2 YFSETQ. V lost 1 base, J lost 0 bases, and 11 bases lay in between. The CDR3 is made up of 17 amino acids. CDR3 DNA sequence: TGCGCCAGCAGCTTGATGTACATTTACTCTGGGGCCAACGTCCTGACTTTC. Its translation is CASSLMYIYSGANVLTF.

This sequence joins TRBV9 and TRBJ1-1, with D perhaps TRBD1 (6 bases). Per germline, CDR1 SGDLS and CDR2 YYNGEE. There are 13 residues in the CDR3. V was pared by 4 bases and J by 5 bases, with 12 bases between. In DNA form, the CDR3 reads TGTGCCAGCAGCTTTACAGGGATAACTGAAGCTTTCTTT. It specifies CASSFTGITEAFF. Combining the CDR3 with reference TRBV9 and TRBJ1-1 gives the whole variable domain DSGVTQTPKHLITATGQRVTLRCSPRSGDLSVYWYQQSLDQGLQFLIQYYNGEERAKGNILERFSAQQFPDLHSELNLSSLELGDSALYFCASSFTGITEAFFGQGTRLTVV.

The chain couples TRBV7-8 to TRBJ1-3, with D perhaps matching TRBD1 (5 bases). Trimming took off 0 bases at V and 0 bases at J, with 9 bases between the two ends. The CDR3 is made up of 16 amino acids. Per the germline V gene, CDR1 is SGHVS and CDR2 is FQNEAQ. The CDR3 nucleotides read TGTGCCAGCAGCTTAGCGCAGGGAAGCTCTGGAAACACCATATATTTT. This translates into CASSLAQGSSGNTIYF.

As DNA, the CDR3 is TGTGCCAGCAGCTCGCAGGGTGTGCGTCAGCCCCAGCATTTT. Amino acid sequence: CASSSQGVRQPQHF. This chain links TRBV7-8 with TRBJ1-5; D may be TRBD1 (5 bases). Germline V lookup: CDR1 SGHVS, CDR2 FQNEAQ. CDR3 length: 14 residues. V was cut by 4 bases and J by 6 bases, with 13 bases left in between.

The V and J genes are TRBV15 and TRBJ2-5; D unclear. There are 14 residues in the CDR3. The V end lost 4 bases, the J end lost 4 bases, and 13 bases lay between the germline ends. Per the germline V gene, CDR1 is LNHNV and CDR2 is YYDKDF (reference sequence). CDR3 sequence: CATSKTRFRETQYF. The CDR3 nucleotides are TGTGCCACCAGCAAGACTCGTTTCCGAGAGACCCAGTACTTC.

As for this clone: This specimen includes other DNA sequences encoding the same CDR3. J is TRBJ1-2 and V is TRBV9, with D unclear. There are 13 residues in the CDR3. The germline CDR1 and CDR2 sequences are SGDLS and YYNGEE. V was pared by 0 bases and J by 5 bases, with 8 bases between. CDR3 residues: CASSVGQSYGYTF. The CDR3 region has the DNA TGTGCCAGCAGCGTAGGGCAGTCATATGGCTACACCTTC.

In this sample, this clone turned up a few times. This specimen includes other DNA sequences encoding the same CDR3. This sequence joins TRBV29-1 and TRBJ1-2; tentative D call: TRBD1 (6 bases). This CDR3 comprises 13 residues. V gave up 0 bases and J gave up 8 bases, with 13 bases separating them. The germline V gene encodes CDR1 SQVTM and CDR2 ANQGSEA. The CDR3 here is CSVEEPRGSGYTF. The CDR3 DNA reads TGCAGCGTTGAAGAACCCAGGGGAAGCGGCTACACCTTC.

This chain joins TRBV4-3 and TRBJ1-2; D is unclear. The CDR3 spans 15 residues. CDR1 LGHNA and CDR2 YSLEER come from the germline V gene. Deletions cut 0 bases from V and 1 base from J, with 9 bases between. CDR3 sequence reads: CASSQDLQINYGYTF. The CDR3 DNA reads TGCGCCAGCAGCCAAGACCTGCAGATTAACTATGGCTACACCTTC.